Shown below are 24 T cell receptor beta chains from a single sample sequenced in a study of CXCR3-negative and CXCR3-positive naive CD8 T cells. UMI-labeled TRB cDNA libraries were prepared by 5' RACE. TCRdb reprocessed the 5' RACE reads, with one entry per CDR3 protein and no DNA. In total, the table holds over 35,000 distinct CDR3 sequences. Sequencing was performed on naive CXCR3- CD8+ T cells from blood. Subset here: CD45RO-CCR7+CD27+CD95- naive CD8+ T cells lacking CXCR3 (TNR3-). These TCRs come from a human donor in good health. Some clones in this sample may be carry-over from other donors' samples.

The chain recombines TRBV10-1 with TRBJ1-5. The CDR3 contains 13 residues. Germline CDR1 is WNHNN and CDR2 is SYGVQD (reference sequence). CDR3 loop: CARTKGFLKPQHF.

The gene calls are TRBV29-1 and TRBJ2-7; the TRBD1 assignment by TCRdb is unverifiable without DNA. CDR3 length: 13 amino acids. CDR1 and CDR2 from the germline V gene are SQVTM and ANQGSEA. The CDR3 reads CSVDQGEGYEQYF.

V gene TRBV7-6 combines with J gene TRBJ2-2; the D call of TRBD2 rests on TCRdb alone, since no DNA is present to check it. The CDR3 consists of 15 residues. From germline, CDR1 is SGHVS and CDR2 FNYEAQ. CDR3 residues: CASSRRTDYAGELFF.

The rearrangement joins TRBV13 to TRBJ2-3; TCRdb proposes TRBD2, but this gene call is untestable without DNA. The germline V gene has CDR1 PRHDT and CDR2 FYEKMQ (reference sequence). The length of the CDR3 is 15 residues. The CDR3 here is CASSLGGAGGATQYF. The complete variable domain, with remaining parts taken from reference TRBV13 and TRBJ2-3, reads AAGVIQSPRHLIKEKRETATLKCYPIPRHDTVYWYQQGPGQDPQFLISFYEKMQSDKGSIPDRFSAQQFSDYHSELNMSSLELGDSALYFCASSLGGAGGATQYFGPGTRLTVL.

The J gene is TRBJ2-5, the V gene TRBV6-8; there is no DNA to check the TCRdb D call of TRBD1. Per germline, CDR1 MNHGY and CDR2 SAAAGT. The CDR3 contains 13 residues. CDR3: CAALGLGRETQYF.

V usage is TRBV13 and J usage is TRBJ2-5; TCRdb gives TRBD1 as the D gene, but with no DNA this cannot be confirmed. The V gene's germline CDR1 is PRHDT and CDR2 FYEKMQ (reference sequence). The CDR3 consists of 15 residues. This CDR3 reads CASSHRGTGQETQYF.

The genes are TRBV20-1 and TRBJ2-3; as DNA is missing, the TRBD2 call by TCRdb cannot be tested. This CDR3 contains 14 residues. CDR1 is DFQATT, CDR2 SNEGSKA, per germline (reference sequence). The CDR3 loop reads CSAVLDARSDTQYF.

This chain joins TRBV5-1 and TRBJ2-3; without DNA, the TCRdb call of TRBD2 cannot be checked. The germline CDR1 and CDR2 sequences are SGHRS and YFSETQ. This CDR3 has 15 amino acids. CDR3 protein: CASSPERGSTDTQYF.

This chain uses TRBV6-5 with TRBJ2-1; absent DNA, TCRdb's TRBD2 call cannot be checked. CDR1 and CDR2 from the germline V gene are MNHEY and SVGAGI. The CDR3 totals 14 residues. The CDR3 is CASSEADSYNEQFF.

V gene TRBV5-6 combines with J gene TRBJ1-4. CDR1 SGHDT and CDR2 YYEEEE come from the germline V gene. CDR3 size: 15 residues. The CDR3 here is CASSDHVSENEKLFF.

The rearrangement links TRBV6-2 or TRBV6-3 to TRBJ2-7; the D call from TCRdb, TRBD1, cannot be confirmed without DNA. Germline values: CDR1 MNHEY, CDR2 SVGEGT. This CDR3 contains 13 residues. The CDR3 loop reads CAGQWQPWGEQYF.

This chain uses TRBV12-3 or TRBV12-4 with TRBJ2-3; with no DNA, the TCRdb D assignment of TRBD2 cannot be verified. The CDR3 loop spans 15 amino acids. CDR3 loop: CASEGLGGSADTQYF.

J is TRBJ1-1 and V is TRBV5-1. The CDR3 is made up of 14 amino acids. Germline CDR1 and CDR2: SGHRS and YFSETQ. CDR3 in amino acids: CASSLVPRDTEAFF.

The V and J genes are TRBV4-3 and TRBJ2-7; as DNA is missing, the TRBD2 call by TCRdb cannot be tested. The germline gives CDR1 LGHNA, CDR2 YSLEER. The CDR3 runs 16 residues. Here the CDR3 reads CASSQDLAGGSYEQYF.

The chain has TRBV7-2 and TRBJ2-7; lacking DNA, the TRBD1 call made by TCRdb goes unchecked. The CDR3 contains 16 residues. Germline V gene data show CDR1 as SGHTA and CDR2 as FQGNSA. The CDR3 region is CASSLYPRGTPYEQYF. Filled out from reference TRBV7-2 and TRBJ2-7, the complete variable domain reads GAGVSQSPSNKVTEKGKDVELRCDPISGHTALYWYRQSLGQGLEFLIYFQGNSAPDKSGLPSDRFSAERTGGSVSTLTIQRTQQEDSAVYLCASSLYPRGTPYEQYFGPGTRLTVT.

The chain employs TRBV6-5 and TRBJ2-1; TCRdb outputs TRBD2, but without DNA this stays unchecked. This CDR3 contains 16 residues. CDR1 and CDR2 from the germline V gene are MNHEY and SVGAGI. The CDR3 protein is CASSYSGGASYNEQFF.

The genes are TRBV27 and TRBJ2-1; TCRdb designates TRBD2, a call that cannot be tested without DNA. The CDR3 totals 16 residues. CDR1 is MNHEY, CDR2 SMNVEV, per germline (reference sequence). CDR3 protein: CASRALTRMGYNEQFF.

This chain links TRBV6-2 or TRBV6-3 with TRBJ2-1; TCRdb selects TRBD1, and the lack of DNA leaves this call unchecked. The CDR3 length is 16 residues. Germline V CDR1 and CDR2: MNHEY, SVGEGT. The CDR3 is CASSYSRAPRYNEQFF.

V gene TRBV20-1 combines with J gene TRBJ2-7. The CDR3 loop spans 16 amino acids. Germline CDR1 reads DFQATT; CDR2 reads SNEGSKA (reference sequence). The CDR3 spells CSARGPQRSSSYEQYF.

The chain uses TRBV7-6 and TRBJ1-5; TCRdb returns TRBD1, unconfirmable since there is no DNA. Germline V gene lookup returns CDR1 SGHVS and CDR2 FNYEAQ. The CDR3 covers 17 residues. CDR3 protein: CASSSQGDRAHPGAQHF.

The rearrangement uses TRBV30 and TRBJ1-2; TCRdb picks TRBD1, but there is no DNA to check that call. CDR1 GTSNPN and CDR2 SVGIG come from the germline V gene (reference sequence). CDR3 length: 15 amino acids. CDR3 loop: CAWENWVDRDYGYTF.

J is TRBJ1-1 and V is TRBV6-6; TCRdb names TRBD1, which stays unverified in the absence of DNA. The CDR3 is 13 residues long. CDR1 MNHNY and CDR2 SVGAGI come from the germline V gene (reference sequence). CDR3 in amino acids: CASSQGVTTEAFF.

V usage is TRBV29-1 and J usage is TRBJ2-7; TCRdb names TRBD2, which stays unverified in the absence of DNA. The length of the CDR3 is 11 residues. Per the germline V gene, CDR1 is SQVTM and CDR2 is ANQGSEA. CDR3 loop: CSVDWEDEQYF.

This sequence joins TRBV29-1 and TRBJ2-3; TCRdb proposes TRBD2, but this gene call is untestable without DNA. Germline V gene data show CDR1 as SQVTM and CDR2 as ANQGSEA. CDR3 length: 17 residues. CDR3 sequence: CSVDGTSGPPSTDTQYF.